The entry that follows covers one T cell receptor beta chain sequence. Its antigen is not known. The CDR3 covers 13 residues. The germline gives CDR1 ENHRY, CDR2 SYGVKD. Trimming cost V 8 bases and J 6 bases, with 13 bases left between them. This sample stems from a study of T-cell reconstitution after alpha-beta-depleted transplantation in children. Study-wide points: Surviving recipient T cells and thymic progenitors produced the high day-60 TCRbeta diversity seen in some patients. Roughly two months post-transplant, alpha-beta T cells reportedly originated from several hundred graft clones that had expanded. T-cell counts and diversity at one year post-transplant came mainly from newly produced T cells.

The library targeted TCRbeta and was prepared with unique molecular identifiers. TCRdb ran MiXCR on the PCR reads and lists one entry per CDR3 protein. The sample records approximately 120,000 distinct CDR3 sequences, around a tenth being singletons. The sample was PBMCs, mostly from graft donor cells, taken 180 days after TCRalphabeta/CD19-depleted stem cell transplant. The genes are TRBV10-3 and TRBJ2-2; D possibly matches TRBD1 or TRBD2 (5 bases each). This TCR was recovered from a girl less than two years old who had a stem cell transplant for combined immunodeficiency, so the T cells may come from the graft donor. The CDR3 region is CAIAGAGPGELFF. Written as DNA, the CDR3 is TGTGCCATCGCCGGGGCAGGCCCCGGGGAGCTGTTTTTT.